The following is a T cell receptor beta chain sequence with its context. TRB was amplified from roughly 0.25 ug of peripheral blood genomic DNA per sample. TRB was amplified by touch-down multiplex PCR, primer pools A and B combined. TCRdb reprocessed the multiplex PCR reads, keeping one entry per CDR3 protein, no DNA. This listing includes about 5,000 distinct CDR3 sequences. This record comes from a study of T cell clusters in autoimmune cytopenias. This sample was also put to use in a study of T cell repertoires in aging, cancer and after chemotherapy.

The TCR originated in a human donor in good health. Material for sequencing was peripheral blood.

The CDR3 reads CSARTYRVHTGELFF. The chain uses TRBV20-1 and TRBJ2-2; TCRdb gives TRBD1 as the D gene, but with no DNA this cannot be confirmed. The germline V gene has CDR1 DFQATT and CDR2 SNEGSKA (reference sequence). CDR3 length: 15 residues.